The clone carrying this TCR beta chain was counted once. Its antigen is as yet unknown. This sample was included in a study of cytomegalovirus exposure and HLA in healthy donors. Study-wide results and limits: The study recorded 160 or so TCR beta chains that were cytomegalovirus-associated. In a later analysis, donors in an Asian-associated ancestry cluster reportedly had fewer N-insertions in productive TCRs than the cohort mean.

PCR used 60 Vbeta primers and 13 Jbeta primers. Repertoires were generated with immunoSEQ multiplex PCR, while TCRdb's copy carries only in-frame clones and drops some. The table includes about 110,000 clones, roughly 73% detected once. The CDR3 length is 13 residues. Germline V lookup: CDR1 LNHDA, CDR2 SQIVND (reference sequence). V shed 0 bases, J shed 8 bases, and the junction held 1 base outside the gene matches. This receptor was taken from a man in his forties or fifties in good health and CMV-seronegative. The chain is built from TRBV19 and TRBJ1-5; TRBD1 agrees at 7 bases. Material: PBMCs. As DNA, the CDR3 is TGTGCCAGTAGTATAGAAGGGGGCAAGCCCCAGCATTTT. Protein: CASSIEGGKPQHF.